The 10 T cell receptor beta chains in this list originate from one sample, sequenced in a study of CD8 T cells in Susac syndrome. Random hexamers were used to reverse transcribe an amount of about 0.5 to 1 ug RNA. TCRdb re-analysed the immunoSEQ multiplex PCR reads in MiXCR, keeping a single row per CDR3 protein. The data hold approximately 100,000 distinct CDR3 sequences, with around 93% observed a single time. Sequencing was performed on CD8+ T cells from PBMCs. These receptors originate from a human donor in good health.

The table lists this clonotype with a few counts. CDR3 DNA: TGTGCCAGCAGTTTACGTCCGGATTCCTACGAGCAGTACTTC. Translation: CASSLRPDSYEQYF. The J gene is TRBJ2-7, the V gene TRBV28; D call uncertain. The length of the CDR3 is 14 residues. The V and J ends lost 2 bases and 1 base respectively, with 9 bases between them. Germline V lookup: CDR1 MDHEN, CDR2 SYDVKM.

The chain combines TRBV6-6 with TRBJ1-6; D unclear. The V gene's germline CDR1 is MNHNY and CDR2 SVGAGI (reference sequence). CDR3 length: 15 residues. V dropped 6 bases and J dropped 7 bases, with 16 bases sitting between them. The CDR3 DNA reads TGTGCCAGCAGCCCGACGGTGGGCAGCAATTCACCCCTCCACTTT. Its protein is CASSPTVGSNSPLHF.

This sequence joins TRBV19 and TRBJ2-1; 15 bases are shared with TRBD2. The germline V gene encodes CDR1 LNHDA and CDR2 SQIVND (reference sequence). This CDR3 region has 17 residues. The V gene end was trimmed by 5 bases and the J gene end by 6 bases; junction bases not matched to a gene: 8. CDR3 amino acids: CASSGGLAGGLANEQFF. The CDR3 coding sequence is TGTGCCAGTAGTGGGGGACTAGCGGGAGGTCTGGCCAATGAGCAGTTCTTC.

The chain has TRBV7-9 and TRBJ1-1, with 9 bases lining up with TRBD1. J gave up 5 bases and V 8 bases, and 0 bases lay outside the gene matches. Germline lookup yields CDR1 SEHNR and CDR2 FQNEAQ (reference sequence). This CDR3 comprises 11 residues. The CDR3 is CASGQGTEAFF. CDR3 bases: TGTGCCAGCGGACAGGGGACTGAAGCTTTCTTT.

The V gene is TRBV23-1, the J gene TRBJ2-1; 7 nucleotides agree with TRBD1. TRBV23-1 falls under the ORF class, with uncertain function. CDR3 length: 14 residues. V lost 4 bases, J lost 14 bases, and 14 bases stayed unmatched. CDR3 sequence: CASSPDLGGEDKFF. CDR3 nucleotide sequence: TGCGCCAGCAGTCCGGACCTAGGGGGCGAGGATAAGTTCTTC.

This chain uses TRBV3-1 with TRBJ1-2; 8 bases align to TRBD1. The junction had 9 bases not matched to a gene; V was cut back by 4 bases and J by 2 bases. CDR3 size: 16 residues. The germline V gene encodes CDR1 LGHDT and CDR2 YNNKEL (reference sequence). The CDR3 region has the DNA TGTGCCAGCAGCCTCCGCGCGGCAGGGGGCAACTATGGCTACACCTTC. Residues: CASSLRAAGGNYGYTF.

This chain uses TRBV20-1 with TRBJ2-2, with TRBD1 as a possible D gene (6 bases). V gave up 4 bases and J gave up 0 bases, with 15 bases separating them. Germline V gene lookup returns CDR1 DFQATT and CDR2 SNEGSKA (reference sequence). The CDR3 is 16 residues long. The DNA of the CDR3 is TGCAGTGCTATTCCACAGGGCCACGCGAACACCGGGGAGCTGTTTTTT. This translates into CSAIPQGHANTGELFF.

Turning to this clonotype: An end of the junction differs from the germline gene, which may be a read error. The chain recombines TRBV5-6 with TRBJ2-1, with D perhaps TRBD2 (6 bases). The CDR3 is made up of 12 amino acids. CDR1 and CDR2 (germline): SGHDT, YYEEEE. CDR3 residues: CASSLAGERSVF. CDR3 nucleotides: TGTGCCAGCAGCTTGGCGGGGGAGCGAAGCGTCTTC.

The DNA for the CDR3 is TGTGCCAGCAGTTTAGACGGGAGTGGGAGCAATCAGCCCCAGCATTTT. It encodes CASSLDGSGSNQPQHF. V usage is TRBV12-3 or TRBV12-4 and J usage is TRBJ1-5; D gene ambiguous. The V end was cut by 1 base, the J end by 1 base, with 11 bases between. The CDR3 consists of 16 residues.

The CDR3 bases are TGTGCCTGGAGTGGGGACAGGGGGACTCAGCCCCAGCATTTT. It yields the protein CAWSGDRGTQPQHF. The rearrangement uses TRBV30 and TRBJ1-5; 11 nucleotides line up with TRBD1. Germline V CDR1 and CDR2: GTSNPN, SVGIG (reference sequence). The junction had 2 bases not matched to a gene; V was cut back by 1 base and J by 6 bases. The CDR3 is 14 residues long.